A single sample is the source of the 30 T cell receptor beta chains below, sequenced in a study of cytomegalovirus exposure and HLA in healthy donors (dated by TCRdb to about 2017). The library was made by the immunoSEQ multiplex PCR assay. For the multiplex PCR, a mixture combining 60 forward primers for TCR Vbeta segments and 13 reverse primers for TCR Jbeta segments was used. The table comes from immuneACCESS by way of TCRdb, which keeps in-frame sequences with V and J called. Part of the clones is missing from these tables; in studies checked, under half for an unresolved V gene and the rest for unknown reasons. A total of about 67,000 clones appear in this sample, around 67% of them only once. Jointly, the top ten make up about 2.1% of the sample. Sequencing used PBMCs. The receptors here all came from a woman aged 30 to 39 in good health and CMV-seronegative.

This chain links TRBV6-6 with TRBJ1-5; tentatively, D is TRBD1 (5 bases). Germline CDR1 reads MNHNY; CDR2 reads SVGAGI (reference sequence). The CDR3 is 14 amino acids. V lost 8 bases and J lost 0, with 11 bases in between. CDR3 coding DNA: TGTGCCAGCTGGGAAGGGGATAGCAATCAGCCCCAGCATTTT. Translation gives CASWEGDSNQPQHF.

The V call is TRBV19, the J call TRBJ2-3; TRBD2 is a possible D gene (7 bases). V lost 5 bases to trimming and J lost 6 bases, with 15 bases between them. CDR1 and CDR2 (germline): LNHDA, SQIVND (reference sequence). The length of the CDR3 is 14 residues. CDR3 nucleotide sequence: TGTGCCAGTAGTTTCCTTCGGGGGGCGGATACGCAGTATTTT. Residues: CASSFLRGADTQYF.

This clone was picked up a small number of times. This chain connects TRBV14 to TRBJ2-4; 8 bases match TRBD1. With V trimmed by 1 base and J by 3 bases, 11 bases remained unmatched. Germline V lookup: CDR1 SGHDN, CDR2 FVKESK. This CDR3 is built from 18 residues. CDR3 loop: CASSQGTGYFEDKNIQYF. CDR3 coding DNA: TGTGCCAGCAGCCAAGGGACAGGGTATTTTGAGGACAAAAACATTCAGTACTTC.

Concerning this clone itself: At one end the junction does not follow the germline gene, possibly because of a read error. The J gene is TRBJ2-1, the V gene TRBV11-3; 12 bases map to TRBD2. Germline V gene data show CDR1 as SGHNT and CDR2 as YENEEA. This CDR3 comprises 17 residues. Here the CDR3 reads CASSSSLLAGGYSEQFF. In DNA, the CDR3 is TGTGCCAGCAGCTCAAGCTTACTAGCGGGGGGCTACAGTGAGCAGTTCTTC.

The chain has TRBV4-3 and TRBJ1-2; no clear D. The CDR3 loop spans 14 amino acids. Germline loops: CDR1 LGHNA, CDR2 YSLEER. The V end lost 4 bases, the J end lost 3 bases, and 12 bases lay between the germline ends. The chain's CDR3 is CASSLEGGDYGYTF. The CDR3 DNA reads as TGCGCCAGCAGCCTAGAAGGCGGGGACTATGGCTACACCTTC.

The V and J genes are TRBV5-4 and TRBJ1-4, with TRBD1 matching over 8 bases. Unmatched junction bases numbered 7, after V lost 4 bases and J lost 8 bases. CDR3 size: 14 residues. Germline V CDR1 and CDR2: SGHNT, YYREEE (reference sequence). For the CDR3, the DNA is TGTGCCAGCAGCCTTGACAGGGGCGGGGAAAAACTGTTTTTT. This sequence encodes CASSLDRGGEKLFF.

To note about this clone: The junction shows a germline mismatch at one end, possibly a read error. The chain joins TRBV19 to TRBJ2-1, with TRBD2 identical over 13 bases. CDR1 is LNHDA and CDR2 is SQIVND in the germline V gene (reference sequence). The CDR3 is 15 amino acids. Written as DNA, the CDR3 is TGTGCCAGTAATATAGGACTAGCGGGGGTCAATGAGCAGTTCTTC. Translated, it gives CASNIGLAGVNEQFF. The full variable domain, completed using reference TRBV19 and TRBJ2-1, is DGGITQSPKYLFRKEGQNVTLSCEQNLNHDAMYWYRQDPGQGLRLIYYSQIVNDFQKGDIAEGYSVSREKKESFPLTVTSAQKNPTAFYLCASNIGLAGVNEQFFGPGTRLTVL.

This chain joins TRBV18 and TRBJ2-7; D not resolved. The V end was cut by 2 bases, the J end by 5 bases, with 7 bases between. The CDR3 totals 12 residues. Germline CDR1 KGHSH, CDR2 LQKENI. The CDR3: CASSPSLDEQYF. The CDR3 bases are TGTGCCAGCTCACCATCCCTCGACGAGCAGTACTTC.

V usage is TRBV29-1 and J usage is TRBJ2-1, with D possibly matching TRBD1 (6 bases). Per the germline V gene, CDR1 is SQVTM and CDR2 is ANQGSEA. Between the trimmed V and J ends, which lost 4 bases and 7 bases, there was a span of 14 bases. CDR3 size: 13 residues. The CDR3 loop is CSVGQGSRNEQFF. DNA for the CDR3: TGCAGCGTTGGGCAGGGGTCAAGGAATGAGCAGTTCTTC.

The V call is TRBV10-3, the J call TRBJ1-4; D gene unclear. In germline, CDR1 is ENHRY, CDR2 SYGVKD. The germline V and J ends were trimmed by 10 bases and 0 bases, with 15 bases remaining between them. The CDR3 consists of 15 residues. CDR3 DNA: TGTGCCAGCATCCCAGGCCCCGCAACTAATGAAAAACTGTTTTTT. It is translated as CASIPGPATNEKLFF.

The CDR3 DNA follows: TGCAGCGTTGAGGGCCCTCCGGACGAGCAGTACTTC. It specifies CSVEGPPDEQYF. The chain has TRBV29-1 and TRBJ2-7; no firm D call. The V gene lost 3 bases and the J gene lost 5 bases, with 11 bases spanning the gap. Germline assignment: CDR1 SQVTM and CDR2 ANQGSEA. The CDR3 is 12 residues long.

This chain joins TRBV11-3 and TRBJ2-2; 13 bases fit TRBD2. Germline V gives CDR1 SGHNT, CDR2 YENEEA. Trimming cost V 5 bases and J 6 bases; bases outside gene matches: 12. The CDR3 extends over 18 amino acids. CDR3 nucleotide sequence: TGTGCCAGCAGCCCCGGGACTAGCGGGGTCAAACGATCCGGGGAGCTGTTTTTT. It codes for CASSPGTSGVKRSGELFF.

V and J are TRBV5-3 and TRBJ1-6; 7 nucleotides agree with TRBD1. TRBV5-3 is marked as an open reading frame, function uncertain. V trimming: 8 bases; J trimming: 8 bases; junction bases outside the gene matches: 13. This CDR3 is 15 amino acids long. The CDR3 DNA is TGTGCCAGCAGCCCCGGCCGGGACAGCGATTCACCCCTCCACTTT. Its translation is CASSPGRDSDSPLHF.

The gene calls are TRBV7-3 and TRBJ2-1, with TRBD1 matching 10 bases. Germline CDR1 reads SGHTA; CDR2 reads FQGTGA. The CDR3 covers 17 residues. V trimming: 0 bases; J trimming: 8 bases; junction bases outside the gene matches: 10. The DNA for the CDR3 is TGTGCCAGCAGCTTAACGAGCAGGGGACAGGGGAGTTATGAGCAGTTCTTC. Translating gives CASSLTSRGQGSYEQFF.

This clone was observed a handful of times. The genes are TRBV6-1 and TRBJ2-7, with D perhaps matching TRBD1 (5 bases). The V end was cut by 3 bases, the J end by 2 bases, with 11 bases between. Germline values: CDR1 MNHNS, CDR2 SASEGT. The CDR3 is 14 amino acids. CDR3 loop: CASSDRVKAYEQYF. For the CDR3, the DNA is TGTGCCAGCAGTGACAGGGTGAAGGCCTACGAGCAGTACTTC.

The chain recombines TRBV7-3 with TRBJ2-3; 11 positions agree with TRBD1. CDR1 and CDR2 from the germline V gene are SGHTA and FQGTGA. The CDR3 is 16 amino acids. Trimming took 5 bases from V and 4 from J; bases not matched to a gene: 8. The CDR3 spells CASSLRTGGWADTQYF. DNA for the CDR3: TGTGCCAGCAGCCTGCGGACAGGGGGCTGGGCAGATACGCAGTATTTT.

J is TRBJ1-2 and V is TRBV5-5, with a tentative D call TRBD1 (6 bases). Trimming removed 4 bases at V and 7 bases at J, with 11 bases between. Germline CDR1 is SGHKS and CDR2 is YYEKEE (reference sequence). CDR3 length: 12 amino acids. In DNA form, the CDR3 reads TGTGCCAGCAGCGTACAGGGACGTGGCTACACCTTC. Protein sequence: CASSVQGRGYTF. Supplemented by reference TRBV5-5 and TRBJ1-2, the full variable domain reads DAGVTQSPTHLIKTRGQQVTLRCSPISGHKSVSWYQQVLGQGPQFIFQYYEKEERGRGNFPDRFSARQFPNYSSELNVNALLLGDSALYLCASSVQGRGYTFGSGTRLTVV.

J is TRBJ1-4 and V is TRBV2, with 8 bases fitting TRBD1. Germline V gives CDR1 SNHLY, CDR2 FYNNEI. The trim removed 2 bases at V and 7 bases at J, leaving 3 bases unmatched. This CDR3 is 14 amino acids long. CDR3 sequence reads: CASSELQGGEKLFF. Here the CDR3 DNA reads TGTGCCAGCAGTGAATTACAGGGGGGTGAAAAACTGTTTTTT.

Only one count was recorded for this clone. The chain employs TRBV11-3 and TRBJ2-1; the D is unclear. V was shortened by 5 bases and J by 4 bases, with 12 bases between the two germline ends. This CDR3 has 14 amino acids. Per the germline V gene, CDR1 is SGHNT and CDR2 is YENEEA. The CDR3 bases are TGTGCCAGCAGCCAAGCTTCCGTTTACAATGAGCAGTTCTTC. This sequence encodes CASSQASVYNEQFF.

CDR3 coding DNA: TGTGCCAGCAGCGTTGGGGGGGCCGCCTACAATGAGCAGTTCTTC. It yields the protein CASSVGGAAYNEQFF. The genes are TRBV9 and TRBJ2-1, with a weak D call TRBD2 (7 bases). The V end lost 2 bases, the J end lost 2 bases, and 11 bases lay between the germline ends. This CDR3 is 15 amino acids long. CDR1 and CDR2 from the germline V gene are SGDLS and YYNGEE.

A single count supports this clone. The chain has TRBV9 and TRBJ2-3, with 7 nucleotides matching TRBD2. Unmatched junction bases numbered 5, after V lost 0 bases and J lost 4 bases. The CDR3 totals 15 residues. CDR1 and CDR2 (germline): SGDLS, YYNGEE. The DNA of the CDR3 is TGTGCCAGCAGCGTAGGCGGGGAGGGCGCAGATACGCAGTATTTT. Translating it yields CASSVGGEGADTQYF.

V gene TRBV6-1 combines with J gene TRBJ2-5; D unclear. The length of the CDR3 is 15 residues. CDR1 is MNHNS and CDR2 is SASEGT in the germline V gene. V gave up 2 bases and J gave up 2 bases, with 12 bases separating them. Here the CDR3 DNA reads TGTGCCAGCAGTGAACAGTCTAGTCGACAAGAGACCCAGTACTTC. Translation: CASSEQSSRQETQYF.

This chain uses TRBV5-4 with TRBJ1-3, with TRBD1 identical over 7 bases. Trimming removed 0 bases from V and 5 bases from J; junction bases left unmatched: 5. The CDR3 extends over 15 amino acids. Germline CDR1 reads SGHNT; CDR2 reads YYREEE (reference sequence). CDR3 DNA: TGTGCCAGCAGCTTGGGGGGGACAGTTCGAAACACCATATATTTT. Amino acid sequence: CASSLGGTVRNTIYF.

The V call is TRBV6-1, the J call TRBJ1-1; possibly TRBD1 for D (6 bases). Per germline, CDR1 MNHNS and CDR2 SASEGT. The CDR3 is made up of 13 amino acids. Trimming shortened V by 5 bases and J by 4 bases, and 11 bases separated the two germline ends. The CDR3 sequence is CASSLEQGTEAFF. The CDR3 coding sequence is TGTGCCAGCAGTCTAGAACAGGGCACTGAAGCTTTCTTT.

This clone turned up a few times. The chain uses TRBV5-6 and TRBJ1-2, with D tentatively TRBD1 (5 bases). CDR3 length: 13 amino acids. V was shortened by 4 bases and J by 8 bases, with 15 bases between the two germline ends. Germline V lookup: CDR1 SGHDT, CDR2 YYEEEE. The chain's CDR3 is CASSPGLSEGYTF. Written as DNA, the CDR3 is TGTGCCAGCAGCCCGGGACTGTCAGAAGGCTACACCTTC.

This chain joins TRBV4-3 and TRBJ2-2, with 8 nucleotides matching TRBD2. J gave up 0 bases and V 0 bases, and 6 bases lay outside the gene matches. This CDR3 comprises 18 residues. Germline CDR1 LGHNA, CDR2 YSLEER. Written as DNA, the CDR3 is TGCGCCAGCAGCCAAGATGCCAGCGGGGGCCCGAACACCGGGGAGCTGTTTTTT. This translates into CASSQDASGGPNTGELFF.

This clone appeared a few times. This rearrangement joins TRBV7-3 to TRBJ1-2, with D hard to call. Germline values: CDR1 SGHTA, CDR2 FQGTGA. This CDR3 region has 13 residues. Trimming shortened V by 2 bases and J by 3 bases, and 7 bases separated the two germline ends. The CDR3 nucleotides read TGTGCCAGCAGCTTAGGCCGGGACTATGGCTACACCTTC. It codes for CASSLGRDYGYTF.

This sequence joins TRBV7-3 and TRBJ2-5, with a tentative D call TRBD2 (6 bases). The length of the CDR3 is 16 residues. From germline, CDR1 is SGHTA and CDR2 FQGTGA. V was cut by 2 bases and J by 5 bases, with 18 bases left in between. CDR3 bases: TGTGCCAGCAGCTTAGCGAGGGGTGCGGGGTGGGAGACCCAGTACTTC. This encodes CASSLARGAGWETQYF.

The rearrangement links TRBV2 to TRBJ2-3; TRBD2 matches at 7 bases. J was trimmed by 0 bases and V by 4 bases; bases with no gene match: 4. This CDR3 is 15 amino acids long. The germline gives CDR1 SNHLY, CDR2 FYNNEI. The CDR3, as DNA: TGTGCCAGCAGTGGCGGGAGCCATAGCACAGATACGCAGTATTTT. Residues: CASSGGSHSTDTQYF.

The genes are TRBV7-9 and TRBJ1-2, with D possibly TRBD1 on 6 matching bases. Between the trimmed V and J ends, which lost 5 bases and 4 bases, there was a span of 17 bases. Germline V lookup: CDR1 SEHNR, CDR2 FQNEAQ (reference sequence). This CDR3 is 15 amino acids long. As DNA, the CDR3 is TGTGCCAGCAGCCGAAGGGGGGGCGATGGCTATGGCTACACCTTC. Protein: CASSRRGGDGYGYTF. Combining the CDR3 with reference TRBV7-9 and TRBJ1-2 gives the whole variable domain DTGVSQNPRHKITKRGQNVTFRCDPISEHNRLYWYRQTLGQGPEFLTYFQNEAQLEKSRLLSDRFSAERPKGSFSTLEIQRTEQGDSAMYLCASSRRGGDGYGYTFGSGTRLTVV.